A selection of T cell receptor beta chains follows, all from one sample in a study of PD-L1 blockade in urothelial cancer. Only in-frame clones appear in the TCRdb table, and some are missing; sequencing was by immunoSEQ multiplex PCR. This repertoire shows about 55,000 clones, around four fifths found once; its top ten account for 1% to 1.5%. This material consisted of PBMCs, taken around atezolizumab (anti-PD-L1) treatment. All receptors derive from a man aged 45-65 years with urothelial cancer. Each CDR3 is given with its conserved first and last residue. The D gene is left open where the match is weak. The size entry is marked missing in some rows and otherwise reads once, few, many or a size class.

J	D	size	length	V	CDR3	DNA
TRBJ1-1	.	.	18	TRBV14	CASSHPAGLASMNTEAFF	TGTGCCAGCAGCCACCCGGCCGGACTAGCGAGCATGAACACTGAAGCTTTCTTT
TRBJ2-7	TRBD2	.	16	TRBV5-4	CASSLKTSGKGSEQYF	TGTGCCAGCAGCCTCAAGACTAGCGGGAAAGGTAGCGAGCAGTACTTC
TRBJ1-1	.	.	15	TRBV5-1	CASSLSDGSNTEAFF	TGCGCCAGCAGCTTGAGTGACGGGTCCAACACTGAAGCTTTCTTT
TRBJ2-3	TRBD1	.	15	TRBV5-5	CASSLRDRGQDTQYF	TGTGCCAGCAGCCTCCGGGACAGGGGGCAAGATACGCAGTATTTT
TRBJ1-2	TRBD1	few	14	TRBV2	CASSSTGQSYGYTF	TGTGCCAGCAGCTCGACAGGGCAGAGCTATGGCTACACCTTC
TRBJ2-1	TRBD2	.	17	TRBV6-1	CASRERARTSGANEQFF	TGTGCCAGCAGGGAAAGGGCCAGGACTAGCGGGGCCAATGAGCAGTTCTTC
TRBJ1-5	.	.	14	TRBV13	CASSLAREGQPQHF	TGTGCCAGCAGCTTAGCCAGGGAGGGTCAGCCCCAGCATTTT
TRBJ2-6	TRBD1	.	19	TRBV19	CASSIRLRQGRSGANVLTF	TGTGCCAGTAGTATCAGACTAAGACAGGGTCGCTCTGGGGCCAACGTCCTGACTTTC
TRBJ2-4	.	few	11	TRBV30	CAWSGGRIQYF	TGTGCCTGGAGTGGAGGGAGGATTCAGTACTTC
TRBJ1-6	TRBD1	.	17	TRBV9	CASSVGWTGGENSPLHF	TGTGCCAGCAGCGTAGGTTGGACAGGGGGCGAAAATTCACCCCTCCACTTT
TRBJ2-3	.	.	15	TRBV4-1	CASSQDQGSTDTQYF	TGCGCCAGCAGCCAAGATCAGGGGAGCACAGATACGCAGTATTTT
TRBJ2-3	TRBD1	once	17	TRBV18	CASSPIPPTGGAYTQYF	TGTGCCAGCTCCCCCATTCCTCCGACAGGGGGCGCGTATACGCAGTATTTT
TRBJ2-3	.	.	15	TRBV6-5	CASRTPGGARDTQYF	TGTGCCAGTCGGACCCCCGGTGGGGCTCGGGATACGCAGTATTTT
TRBJ2-7	TRBD1	.	15	TRBV5-6	CASSLVGQTYYEQYF	TGTGCCAGCAGCTTGGTGGGACAGACTTACTACGAGCAGTACTTC
TRBJ2-7	.	.	13	TRBV27	CASSSTASYEQYF	TGTGCCAGCAGTAGTACAGCCTCCTACGAGCAGTACTTC
TRBJ1-4	.	.	13	TRBV19	CASSIAGMGKLFF	TGTGCCAGTAGTATAGCGGGAATGGGGAAACTGTTTTTT